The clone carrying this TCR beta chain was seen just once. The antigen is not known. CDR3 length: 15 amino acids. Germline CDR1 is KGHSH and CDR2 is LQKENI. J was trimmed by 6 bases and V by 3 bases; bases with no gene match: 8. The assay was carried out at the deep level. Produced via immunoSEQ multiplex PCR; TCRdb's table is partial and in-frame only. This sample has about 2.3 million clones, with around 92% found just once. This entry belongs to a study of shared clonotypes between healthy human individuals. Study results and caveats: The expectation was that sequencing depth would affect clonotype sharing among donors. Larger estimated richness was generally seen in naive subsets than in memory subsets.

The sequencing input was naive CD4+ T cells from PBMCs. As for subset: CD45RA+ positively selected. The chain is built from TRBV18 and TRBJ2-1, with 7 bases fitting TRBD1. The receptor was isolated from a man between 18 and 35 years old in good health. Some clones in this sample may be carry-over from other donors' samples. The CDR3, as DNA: TGTGCCAGCTCACCCCGACAGGGATCCCTCAATGAGCAGTTCTTC. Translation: CASSPRQGSLNEQFF.